Listed below are T cell receptor beta chains from one sample, sequenced in a study of T-cell reconstitution after alpha-beta-depleted transplantation in children. Each CDR3 protein is one row after TCRdb ran MiXCR on the PCR reads. The profile shows 200,000 to 250,000 distinct CDR3 sequences, roughly 8.1% of them singletons. The material was PBMCs, mostly from graft donor cells, obtained 360 days after TCRalphabeta/CD19-depleted stem cell transplant. The origin of the receptors is a male patient aged 2 to 10 who had a stem cell transplant for acute myeloid leukemia, so the T cells may come from the graft donor. CDR3s include the opening cysteine and the closing phenylalanine or tryptophan.

j_gene | len | v_gene | CDR3aa
TRBJ2-3 | 15 | TRBV6-5 | CASSYSRKGTDTQYF
TRBJ2-1 | 13 | TRBV27 | CASSRPDKDEQFF
TRBJ1-2 | 18 | TRBV15 | CATSRDGGWTDSTYGYTF
TRBJ2-5 | 13 | TRBV7-3 | CASSFAREETQYF
TRBJ2-2 | 16 | TRBV20-1 | CSARSRGRRYTGELFF
TRBJ2-5 | 14 | TRBV5-1 | CASSAGHIRETQYF
TRBJ2-5 | 14 | TRBV12-3/TRBV12-4 | CASRLRTNQETQYF
TRBJ2-3 | 14 | TRBV5-1 | CASSSTGRTDTQYF
TRBJ2-3 | 16 | TRBV10-3 | CAISDVVAGRTDTQYF
TRBJ1-1 | 12 | TRBV20-1 | CSAKSWDTEAFF
TRBJ2-6 | 14 | TRBV6-2/TRBV6-3 | CASSEVHGANVLTF
TRBJ2-3 | 15 | TRBV7-7 | CASSRTSGPTDTQYF
TRBJ2-5 | 15 | TRBV20-1 | CSARVRGILWETQYF
TRBJ1-1 | 17 | TRBV7-8 | CASSLRTPGQGAHGAFF
TRBJ2-6 | 14 | TRBV19 | CASSVTPGANVLTF
TRBJ2-3 | 12 | TRBV21-1 | CASTPLADTQYF
TRBJ2-1 | 14 | TRBV27 | CASSLAGFYNEQFF
TRBJ2-1 | 15 | TRBV11-3 | CASSQTGSGYNEQFF
TRBJ2-1 | 14 | TRBV7-2 | CASSLAWGGNEQFF
TRBJ1-1 | 12 | TRBV7-3 | CASSATGVEAFF
TRBJ1-1 | 14 | TRBV6-1 | CASRPGQAHTEAFF
TRBJ2-2 | 18 | TRBV3-1 | CASSQEDRGRFRTGELFF
TRBJ2-5 | 15 | TRBV5-6 | CASSFPGSLQETQYF
TRBJ2-1 | 15 | TRBV5-1 | CASSLVRGTYNEQFF
TRBJ2-3 | 15 | TRBV7-8 | CASSRGTDTTDTQYF
TRBJ2-4 | 15 | TRBV5-6 | CASSLPGLAKNIQYF
TRBJ1-4 | 14 | TRBV12-3/TRBV12-4 | CASKEGLSNEKLFF
TRBJ2-5 | 12 | TRBV29-1 | CSVLTGQETQYF
TRBJ2-7 | 13 | TRBV30 | CASSGGVPYEQYF
TRBJ2-1 | 16 | TRBV4-3 | CASSQERLAGVHEQFF
TRBJ1-4 | 12 | TRBV2 | CASMRTGEKLFF
TRBJ2-3 | 13 | TRBV12-3/TRBV12-4 | CASSQRGEDTQYF
TRBJ1-6 | 14 | TRBV20-1 | CSAQPGVGNSPLHF
TRBJ1-5 | 15 | TRBV27 | CASSLGGSGNQPQRF
TRBJ2-1 | 20 | TRBV27 | CASSAGWGLGGDRSYNEQFF
TRBJ2-3 | 13 | TRBV4-3 | CASSLRRQVPQYF
TRBJ2-2 | 15 | TRBV5-1 | CASSWGTGNTGELFF
TRBJ2-6 | 16 | TRBV18 | CASSPWGSSGANVLTF
TRBJ2-1 | 15 | TRBV7-2 | CASSLRMSSYNEQFF
TRBJ2-1 | 13 | TRBV6-5 | CASSSLAANEQFF
TRBJ1-2 | 14 | TRBV12-3/TRBV12-4 | CASTGTGYSYGYTF
TRBJ2-5 | 14 | TRBV2 | CASSSGTTGVAQYF
TRBJ1-1 | 14 | TRBV12-3/TRBV12-4 | CASSPQGFNTEAFF
TRBJ2-4 | 15 | TRBV7-6 | CASSSGRDPKNIQYF
TRBJ1-4 | 14 | TRBV12-3/TRBV12-4 | CASSLDRLNEKLFF
TRBJ2-3 | 17 | TRBV27 | CASSSRPTIGNTDTQYF
TRBJ2-7 | 14 | TRBV20-1 | CSATSGTNSYEQYF
TRBJ2-5 | 15 | TRBV7-2 | CASSLNSPRQETQYF
TRBJ2-2 | 13 | TRBV20-1 | CSARDPVGGELFF
TRBJ2-2 | 12 | TRBV12-3/TRBV12-4 | CASWPPTGELFF